Listed here are 23 T cell receptor beta chains from one sample, sequenced in a study of response to subunit inactivated influenza vaccine. Each CDR3 protein gets one entry after TCRdb re-called the RT-PCR reads with MiXCR. The sample gives fewer than 700,000 distinct CDR3 sequences, 13% of which show up once; over 10% is in the top ten. Sequencing used PBMCs from blood, obtained roughly 47 days after vaccination. These receptors all come from a man aged 50 to 60 who received an inactivated influenza vaccine.

The J gene is TRBJ1-2, the V gene TRBV5-5; D is unclear. Germline CDR1 and CDR2: SGHKS and YYEKEE (reference sequence). Trimming took 0 bases from V and 8 from J, leaving 17 bases between them. This CDR3 spans 15 amino acids. The DNA of the CDR3 is TGTGCCAGCAGCTTGGAGGGTGTAGAGGGTTTGGGCTACACCTTC. This encodes CASSLEGVEGLGYTF.

The chain recombines TRBV7-2 with TRBJ2-2; D might be TRBD1 or TRBD2, each matching 5 bases. The V end lost 6 bases, the J end lost 8 bases, and 13 bases lay between the germline ends. The CDR3 has 13 amino acids. Germline lookup yields CDR1 SGHTA and CDR2 FQGNSA. CDR3 nucleotides: TGTGCCAGCAGATCAGGGAGAGTGGGGGAGCTGTTTTTT. This sequence encodes CASRSGRVGELFF. Based on the CDR3 plus reference TRBV7-2 and TRBJ2-2, the full variable domain is GAGVSQSPSNKVTEKGKDVELRCDPISGHTALYWYRQSLGQGLEFLIYFQGNSAPDKSGLPSDRFSAERTGGSVSTLTIQRTQQEDSAVYLCASRSGRVGELFFGEGSRLTVL.

This clonotype was seen a handful of times. CDR3 DNA: TGTGCCAGCAGGCGGGACTCTAGGCGGCAGTTCTTC. Encoded protein: CASRRDSRRQFF. The rearrangement joins TRBV12-3 or TRBV12-4 to TRBJ2-1, with a tentative D call TRBD2 (6 bases). The CDR3 runs 12 residues. V lost 6 bases and J 12 bases, leaving 15 bases between the germline ends.

The table lists this clonotype with many counts. This chain connects TRBV12-3 or TRBV12-4 to TRBJ2-3; D uncertain. The V gene lost 5 bases and the J gene lost 0 bases, with 9 bases spanning the gap. This CDR3 region has 14 residues. The CDR3 spells CASSRQDSTDTQYF. CDR3 nucleotides: TGTGCCAGCAGTCGCCAGGACAGCACAGATACGCAGTATTTT.

This clonotype has at least ten counts. The chain couples TRBV4-3 to TRBJ2-7; possibly TRBD1 or TRBD2 for D (5 bases each). V was pared by 0 bases and J by 7 bases, with 19 bases between. The V gene's germline CDR1 is LGHNA and CDR2 YSLEER. The CDR3 consists of 16 residues. CDR3 DNA sequence: TGCGCCAGCAGCCAAGAATCGGGGTCCACCCAGGGAGAGCAGTACTTC. This encodes CASSQESGSTQGEQYF.

This clonotype was detected many times. The chain carries TRBV9 and TRBJ2-3; 7 nucleotides align to TRBD2. Germline V gene data show CDR1 as SGDLS and CDR2 as YYNGEE. CDR3 size: 16 residues. Trimming cost V 0 bases and J 2 bases; bases outside gene matches: 6. CDR3 region: CASSVAGGSDTDTQYF. The DNA for the CDR3 is TGTGCCAGCAGCGTAGCGGGGGGTAGCGACACAGATACGCAGTATTTT.

This clonotype came up a few times. The chain carries TRBV20-1 and TRBJ2-7; the match to TRBD2 covers 7 bases. Trimming took 6 bases from V and 4 from J; bases not matched to a gene: 12. Germline V gene data show CDR1 as DFQATT and CDR2 as SNEGSKA (reference sequence). The CDR3 extends over 14 amino acids. CDR3 sequence: CSAPLGGLLYEQYF. DNA of the CDR3: TGCAGTGCCCCTCTGGGGGGGTTACTGTACGAGCAGTACTTC.

This rearrangement joins TRBV28 to TRBJ2-1; 10 bases are shared with TRBD2. V lost 5 bases, J lost 6 bases, and 16 bases stayed unmatched. The CDR3 extends over 18 amino acids. Germline V CDR1 and CDR2: MDHEN, SYDVKM. As DNA, the CDR3 is TGTGCCAGCAGTCCTCCCGGATTAGCGGGAGGTTCCGGCAATGAGCAGTTCTTC. Translating it yields CASSPPGLAGGSGNEQFF.

The J gene is TRBJ2-2, the V gene TRBV4-3; D is perhaps TRBD1 or TRBD2 (5 bases each). The CDR3 has 15 amino acids. V was shortened by 1 base and J by 3 bases, with 9 bases between the two germline ends. Germline V gene data show CDR1 as LGHNA and CDR2 as YSLEER. Here the CDR3 DNA reads TGCGCCAGCAGCCAAGGAGGGGCCCACACCGGGGAGCTGTTTTTT. This encodes CASSQGGAHTGELFF.

Concerning this clonotype: This could be a read error, since a much larger clone is one nucleotide away. The chain employs TRBV10-3 and TRBJ2-7, with D possibly matching TRBD2 (7 bases). The CDR3 has 13 residues. Per the germline V gene, CDR1 is ENHRY and CDR2 is SYGVKD. V lost 8 bases and J lost 4, with 15 bases in between. The CDR3 nucleotides read TGTGCCATCCAGGGACGGGGGGCTTACGAGCAGTACTTC. This gives the protein CAIQGRGAYEQYF.

A few counts support this clonotype. This chain links TRBV21-1 with TRBJ2-7; the listed D gene, TRBD2, was not tested against the DNA. TRBV21-1 has pseudogene status. This CDR3 has 16 amino acids. CDR3 amino acids: CARKRDRTLSSYEQYF. The CDR3 bases are TGTGCCAGGAAGCGGGATCGTACCTTAAGCTCCTACGAGCAGTACTTC.

Only a few counts were recorded for this clonotype. This chain links TRBV29-1 with TRBJ2-1; TRBD2 matches 7 bases. The CDR3 extends over 15 amino acids. Germline V lookup: CDR1 SQVTM, CDR2 ANQGSEA. J gave up 0 bases and V 5 bases, and 7 bases lay outside the gene matches. CDR3 protein: CSVSGDSSSYNEQFF. CDR3 in DNA: TGCAGCGTTAGCGGGGATTCTAGCTCCTACAATGAGCAGTTCTTC.

This clonotype was counted at least ten times. V is TRBV5-1 and J is TRBJ1-1; no clear D gene. The CDR3 has 13 amino acids. Per the germline V gene, CDR1 is SGHRS and CDR2 is YFSETQ. V gave up 3 bases and J gave up 1 base, with 7 bases separating them. This chain's CDR3 is CASSSRPNTEAFF. In nucleotides, the CDR3 is TGCGCCAGCAGCTCTCGACCGAACACTGAAGCTTTCTTT. The variable domain in full, completed from reference TRBV5-1 and TRBJ1-1, reads KAGVTQTPRYLIKTRGQQVTLSCSPISGHRSVSWYQQTPGQGLQFLFEYFSETQRNKGNFPGRFSGRQFSNSRSEMNVSTLELGDSALYLCASSSRPNTEAFFGQGTRLTVV.

This clonotype came up a few times. This chain joins TRBV19 and TRBJ2-3; a possible D gene is TRBD1 (5 bases). V was pared by 5 bases and J by 2 bases, with 20 bases between. The germline V gene encodes CDR1 LNHDA and CDR2 SQIVND (reference sequence). The CDR3 consists of 17 residues. CDR3 sequence: CASSPNLRTGTTDTQYF. CDR3 bases: TGTGCCAGTAGTCCCAACCTCCGCACAGGAACCACAGATACGCAGTATTTT.

This clonotype has just a few counts. The chain is built from TRBV10-3 and TRBJ2-1; 14 nucleotides line up with TRBD2. The CDR3 is 15 amino acids. V trimming: 6 bases; J trimming: 9 bases; junction bases outside the gene matches: 7. The germline V gene encodes CDR1 ENHRY and CDR2 SYGVKD. The CDR3 region is CAIRDGGLAGVEQFF. CDR3 nucleotide sequence: TGTGCCATCAGAGATGGGGGACTAGCGGGAGTTGAGCAGTTCTTC.

This chain connects TRBV4-1 to TRBJ2-5; D remains unclear. This CDR3 has 13 amino acids. V lost 1 base to trimming and J lost 5 bases, with 8 bases between them. The germline V gene has CDR1 MGHRA and CDR2 YSYEKL. Written as DNA, the CDR3 is TGCGCCAGCAGCCAAGGGGTGTGGGAGACCCAGTACTTC. This codes for CASSQGVWETQYF.

The chain carries TRBV29-1 and TRBJ2-1, with D possibly TRBD2 on 6 matching bases. CDR1 and CDR2 from the germline V gene are SQVTM and ANQGSEA. V lost 5 bases and J lost 8, with 13 bases in between. The CDR3 length is 12 residues. This chain's CDR3 is CSVTWGGDEQFF. CDR3 bases: TGCAGCGTTACGTGGGGAGGCGATGAGCAGTTCTTC.

This clonotype has ten or more counts. The CDR3 nucleotides read TGCAGCGTTGGGGACAGCAATCAGCCCCAGCATTTT. It specifies CSVGDSNQPQHF. This chain joins TRBV29-1 and TRBJ1-5, with D possibly being TRBD1 (5 bases). The V and J ends lost 4 bases and 1 base respectively, with 5 bases between them. This CDR3 spans 12 amino acids. Germline loops: CDR1 SQVTM, CDR2 ANQGSEA.

The chain links TRBV20-1 to TRBJ1-2; D is uncertain. Trimming took 1 base from V and 2 from J, leaving 8 bases between them. CDR3 length: 13 residues. Looked up from germline, CDR1 is DFQATT and CDR2 is SNEGSKA (reference sequence). CDR3 nucleotide sequence: TGCAGTGCTAGAGGACCGGGGAACTATGGCTACACCTTC. Its protein is CSARGPGNYGYTF.

J is TRBJ2-5 and V is TRBV5-6; 7 nucleotides match TRBD2. In germline, CDR1 is SGHDT, CDR2 YYEEEE. The J segment lost 4 bases and the V segment lost 5 bases, leaving 11 bases of the junction unmatched. The CDR3 extends over 15 amino acids. CDR3 DNA sequence: TGTGCCAGCAGTCCCCAGGCAGGGAGGGGAGAGACCCAGTACTTC. Encoded protein: CASSPQAGRGETQYF.

This CDR3 is CASSGWGTNNSPLHF. CDR3 sequence (DNA): TGTGCCAGCAGCGGGTGGGGGACCAATAATTCACCCCTCCACTTT. V gene TRBV12-3 or TRBV12-4 combines with J gene TRBJ1-6; D possibly corresponds to TRBD1 (5 bases). V lost 6 bases to trimming and J lost 5 bases, with 14 bases between them. The CDR3 contains 15 residues.

This clonotype was observed a single time. The rearrangement joins TRBV29-1 to TRBJ2-5; D perhaps matches TRBD2 (6 bases). Germline lookup yields CDR1 SQVTM and CDR2 ANQGSEA. V lost 4 bases and J lost 2, with 14 bases in between. The CDR3 is made up of 14 amino acids. The CDR3 region has the DNA TGCAGCGTTGGCCGCAGGAGCGGGCAAGAGACCCAGTACTTC. Amino acid sequence: CSVGRRSGQETQYF.

The J gene is TRBJ2-7, the V gene TRBV10-3, with D hard to call. Trimming cost V 6 bases and J 7 bases, with 10 bases left between them. This CDR3 is 11 amino acids long. Germline V lookup: CDR1 ENHRY, CDR2 SYGVKD. In DNA form, the CDR3 reads TGTGCCATCAGCCGGACGGAGGAGCAGTACTTC. Protein sequence: CAISRTEEQYF.